The text below deals with one T cell receptor beta chain. Antigen unknown. The data stem from a study of graft-versus-host responses after intestinal transplantation. Study-wide findings and caveats: Researchers found GvH clones in recipient marrow, and some showed up first in ileum or blood. There was an association between peak levels of circulating GvH clones and early post-transplant HvG declines.

TCRdb keeps only in-frame clones here, not all; method: immunoSEQ multiplex PCR. Here the sample spans under 150,000 clones, approximately 95% being singletons. The specimen was unstimulated CD8+ T cells sorted from spleen or lymph node cells, collected before intestinal transplant. The TCR comes from a human donor who received an intestinal transplant.

CDR3 bases: TGTGCCAGCAGCTTAGGCCTCGTTACGGGTGAGCAGTTCTTC. It yields the protein CASSLGLVTGEQFF. This chain connects TRBV7-9 to TRBJ2-1, with D hard to call. V gave up 1 base and J gave up 9 bases, with 13 bases separating them. The germline V gene encodes CDR1 SEHNR and CDR2 FQNEAQ (reference sequence). CDR3 size: 14 residues.